The rows below give T cell receptor beta chains drawn from one sample of a study of T-cell memory formation after mild COVID-19. One entry per CDR3 protein, called by TCRdb with MiXCR from the 5' RACE reads. In the table there are roughly 170,000 distinct CDR3 sequences, about a fifth of which are singletons. The sample comprised PBMCs or a T cell subset sorted from them (not recorded which). These receptors were obtained from an adult woman who had mild COVID-19 (a few samples of this study predate the infection). Cell type and time point are not known. CDR3s include the opening cysteine and the closing phenylalanine or tryptophan. The D gene is left open where the match is weak. The size field is filled for only some rows; it gives once, few, many or a size class.

v_call: TRBV5-1
d_call: TRBD1
clone_size: -
j_call: TRBJ2-1
cdr3_aa: CASSFGTGAENEQFF
cdr3_nt: TGCGCCAGCAGCTTCGGGACAGGGGCGGAAAATGAGCAGTTCTTC

v_call: TRBV7-2
d_call: -
clone_size: -
j_call: TRBJ2-7
cdr3_aa: CASSLTGADREQYF
cdr3_nt: TGTGCCAGCAGCTTAACGGGAGCCGATCGCGAGCAGTACTTC

v_call: TRBV7-9
d_call: TRBD2
clone_size: -
j_call: TRBJ2-7
cdr3_aa: CASSWTRISNEQYF
cdr3_nt: TGTGCCAGCAGCTGGACTAGGATTAGCAACGAGCAGTACTTC

v_call: TRBV27
d_call: -
clone_size: -
j_call: TRBJ2-1
cdr3_aa: CASSLPPGGRLSNEQFF
cdr3_nt: TGTGCCAGCAGTTTACCCCCGGGGGGCCGGTTGTCGAATGAGCAGTTCTTC

v_call: TRBV6-5
d_call: -
clone_size: few
j_call: TRBJ2-3
cdr3_aa: CASRRQFTDTQYF
cdr3_nt: TGTGCCAGCAGAAGACAGTTCACAGATACGCAGTATTTT

v_call: TRBV24-1
d_call: TRBD1
clone_size: -
j_call: TRBJ1-1
cdr3_aa: CATSVTGSTEAFF
cdr3_nt: TGTGCCACCAGTGTGACAGGGAGCACTGAAGCTTTCTTT

v_call: TRBV6-1
d_call: TRBD1
clone_size: -
j_call: TRBJ1-5
cdr3_aa: CASSEARTGRQPQQF
cdr3_nt: TGTGCCAGCAGTGAAGCGCGGACAGGGCGTCAGCCCCAGCAGTTT

v_call: TRBV7-9
d_call: TRBD1
clone_size: few
j_call: TRBJ1-4
cdr3_aa: CASSFHGTGSEKLFF
cdr3_nt: TGTGCCAGCAGCTTTCATGGGACAGGGTCTGAAAAACTGTTTTTT

v_call: TRBV7-9
d_call: -
clone_size: few
j_call: TRBJ2-1
cdr3_aa: CASSFRGGEGNEQFF
cdr3_nt: TGTGCCAGCAGCTTCAGGGGGGGCGAAGGCAATGAGCAGTTCTTC

v_call: TRBV12-3/TRBV12-4
d_call: TRBD2
clone_size: few
j_call: TRBJ2-1
cdr3_aa: CASSLTGGPNEQFF
cdr3_nt: TGTGCCAGCAGTTTAACGGGGGGGCCGAATGAGCAGTTCTTC

v_call: TRBV29-1
d_call: -
clone_size: few
j_call: TRBJ2-2
cdr3_aa: CSALGQNTGELFF
cdr3_nt: TGCAGCGCCTTAGGTCAGAACACCGGGGAGCTGTTTTTT

v_call: TRBV14
d_call: -
clone_size: few
j_call: TRBJ2-1
cdr3_aa: CASSPADSNNEQFF
cdr3_nt: TGTGCCAGCAGCCCGGCCGACAGTAACAATGAGCAGTTCTTC

v_call: TRBV9
d_call: -
clone_size: -
j_call: TRBJ2-2
cdr3_aa: CASSKTGGLGTNTGELFF
cdr3_nt: TGTGCCAGCAGCAAGACAGGGGGACTAGGGACGAACACCGGGGAGCTGTTTTTT

v_call: TRBV12-3/TRBV12-4
d_call: -
clone_size: -
j_call: TRBJ2-3
cdr3_aa: CAVQGLAPSTDTQYF
cdr3_nt: TGTGCCGTACAGGGTCTAGCTCCTAGCACAGATACGCAGTATTTT

v_call: TRBV24-1
d_call: -
clone_size: -
j_call: TRBJ2-1
cdr3_aa: CATSDSRTESSYNEQFF
cdr3_nt: TGTGCCACCAGTGACTCTAGGACGGAAAGCTCCTACAATGAGCAGTTCTTC

v_call: TRBV4-1
d_call: TRBD2
clone_size: -
j_call: TRBJ2-1
cdr3_aa: CASSQVFRRGGSYNEQFF
cdr3_nt: TGCGCCAGCAGCCAAGTATTCCGTCGGGGGGGGTCCTACAATGAGCAGTTCTTC

v_call: TRBV19
d_call: -
clone_size: few
j_call: TRBJ1-1
cdr3_aa: CASSIRQMGDTEAFF
cdr3_nt: TGTGCCAGTAGTATACGACAAATGGGAGACACTGAAGCTTTCTTT

v_call: TRBV10-3
d_call: -
clone_size: few
j_call: TRBJ2-2
cdr3_aa: CAIRNSTGELFF
cdr3_nt: TGTGCCATCAGAAACTCCACCGGGGAGCTGTTTTTT

v_call: TRBV12-3/TRBV12-4
d_call: -
clone_size: few
j_call: TRBJ2-3
cdr3_aa: CASRSTDTQYF
cdr3_nt: TGTGCCAGCAGAAGCACAGATACGCAGTATTTT

v_call: TRBV7-8
d_call: -
clone_size: -
j_call: TRBJ2-1
cdr3_aa: CASSLRQAYNEQFF
cdr3_nt: TGTGCCAGCAGCTTAAGGCAGGCCTACAATGAGCAGTTCTTC

v_call: TRBV6-6
d_call: -
clone_size: many
j_call: TRBJ1-1
cdr3_aa: CASSYSTGGTEAFF
cdr3_nt: TGTGCCAGCAGTTACTCTACGGGTGGCACTGAAGCTTTCTTT

v_call: TRBV5-4
d_call: -
clone_size: -
j_call: TRBJ2-1
cdr3_aa: CASSLDGNNEQFF
cdr3_nt: TGTGCCAGCAGCTTGGACGGAAACAATGAGCAGTTCTTC

v_call: TRBV9
d_call: -
clone_size: -
j_call: TRBJ2-2
cdr3_aa: CASSVGDQPLGELFF
cdr3_nt: TGTGCCAGCAGCGTAGGTGATCAACCGTTAGGGGAGCTGTTTTTT